The 3 T cell receptor beta chains below were found in one sample sequenced in a study of CD8 T cells in ankylosing spondylitis. TCRdb called the 5' RACE reads again in MiXCR, with one record for every CDR3 protein. The table records around 32,000 distinct CDR3 sequences, 5.5% to 8% of them present only once. Sequencing used blood, either unsorted or a sorted T cell fraction (not recorded which). These TCRs come from a male donor with ankylosing spondylitis or in good health (not recorded which).

By share of the sample, this clonotype is medium-sized. The V gene is TRBV29-1, the J gene TRBJ2-5; 8 nucleotides agree with TRBD2. The CDR3 has 12 residues. The germline V gene encodes CDR1 SQVTM and CDR2 ANQGSEA. Unmatched junction bases numbered 6, after V lost 5 bases and J lost 7 bases. The CDR3 region is CSVSTSETTQYF. The CDR3 bases are TGCAGCGTTTCGACTAGCGAGACGACCCAGTACTTC.

By share, this clonotype counts as medium-sized. The CDR3 here is CSARDSGVDTQYF. The CDR3 nucleotides are TGCAGTGCTAGGGACAGTGGGGTGGATACGCAGTATTTT. The chain joins TRBV20-1 to TRBJ2-3; TRBD1 is a possible D gene (6 bases). Trimming removed 3 bases from V and 6 bases from J, with 13 bases in between. CDR1 is DFQATT, CDR2 SNEGSKA, per germline (reference sequence). The CDR3 length is 13 residues.

The table lists this clonotype with many counts. This rearrangement joins TRBV20-1 to TRBJ1-2, with D maybe TRBD1 (5 bases). CDR1 and CDR2 from the germline V gene are DFQATT and SNEGSKA (reference sequence). Trimming left V 2 bases short and J 0 bases short, with 13 bases between. The CDR3 totals 15 residues. CDR3 nucleotides: TGCAGTGCTAGATCTCCGGGACGGCCTAACTATGGCTACACCTTC. This codes for CSARSPGRPNYGYTF.